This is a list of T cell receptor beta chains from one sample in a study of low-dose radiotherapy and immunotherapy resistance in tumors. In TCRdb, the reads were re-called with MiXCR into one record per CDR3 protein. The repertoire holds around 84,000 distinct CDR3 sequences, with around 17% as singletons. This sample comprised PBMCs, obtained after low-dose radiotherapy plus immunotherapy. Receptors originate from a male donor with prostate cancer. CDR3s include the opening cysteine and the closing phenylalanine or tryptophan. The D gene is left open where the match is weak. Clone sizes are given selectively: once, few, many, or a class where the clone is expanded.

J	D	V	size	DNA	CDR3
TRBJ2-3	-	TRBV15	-	TGTGCCACCAGCAGAGCAAGTCCAGCGGACGATACGCAGTATTTT	CATSRASPADDTQYF
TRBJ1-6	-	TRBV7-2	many	TGTGCCAGTACCGGGACCTGGGGAACACCCCTCCACTTT	CASTGTWGTPLHF
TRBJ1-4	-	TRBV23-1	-	-	CASSQSCVLMKNCFF
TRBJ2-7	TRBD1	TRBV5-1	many	TGCGCCAGCAGCCAGGACAGGGTGGCGTACGAGCAGTACTTC	CASSQDRVAYEQYF
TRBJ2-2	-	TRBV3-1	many	TGTGCCAGCAGCCAGGCCATTTTAGAGACCCCCTCAGTACCGAACACCGGGGAGCTGTTTTTT	CASSQAILETPSVPNTGELFF
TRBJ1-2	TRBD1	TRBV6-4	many	TGTGCCAGCAGGCGGGACAGCATGGGAGGCTACACCTTC	CASRRDSMGGYTF
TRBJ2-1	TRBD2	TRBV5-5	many	TGCGCCAGCAGCTTGTATAGCGGGAGCTCCTACAATGAGCAGTTCTTC	CASSLYSGSSYNEQFF
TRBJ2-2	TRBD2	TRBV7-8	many	TGTGCCAGCAGCTCCCGGGACCCCGGGGGGACTAGCGGGATTCGGGAGCTGTTTTTT	CASSSRDPGGTSGIRELFF
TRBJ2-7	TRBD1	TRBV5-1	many	TGCGCCAGCAGCTTGGGGGGGACAGCTAAACCCTACGAGCAGTACTTC	CASSLGGTAKPYEQYF
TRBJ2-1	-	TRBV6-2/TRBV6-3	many	TGTGCCAGCAGATTCACGGAAAGGGGAACAGGGACGGATGAGCAGTTCTTC	CASRFTERGTGTDEQFF
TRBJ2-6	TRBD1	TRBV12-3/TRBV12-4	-	TGTGCCAGCAGTCTACAGGGGGTGGCTGGGGCCAACGTCCTGACTTTC	CASSLQGVAGANVLTF
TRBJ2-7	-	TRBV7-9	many	TGTGCCAGCAGCCCCGGGGGGCCCCGCGACTACGAGCAGTACTTC	CASSPGGPRDYEQYF
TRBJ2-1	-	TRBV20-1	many	TGCAGTGCTACGGCGGGTTACAATGAGCAGTTCTTC	CSATAGYNEQFF
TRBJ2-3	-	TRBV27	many	TGTGCCAGCAGTACCATTAGGGGGTCCACAGATACGCAGTATTTT	CASSTIRGSTDTQYF
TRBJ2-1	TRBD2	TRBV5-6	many	TGTGCCAGCAGAGCGGGACTAGTCGCGAACAATGAGCAGTTCTTC	CASRAGLVANNEQFF
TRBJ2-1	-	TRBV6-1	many	TGTGCCAGCGCACCCAGATTCGGGCCTTTCGATGAGCAGTTCTTC	CASAPRFGPFDEQFF
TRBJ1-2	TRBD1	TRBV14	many	TGTGCCAGCAGCCATTGGGGACAGGGTGTAGGTGGCTACACCTTC	CASSHWGQGVGGYTF
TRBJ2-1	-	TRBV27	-	TGTTCCAGCAGTTTATCACGTAACAATGAGCAGTTCTTC	CSSSLSRNNEQFF
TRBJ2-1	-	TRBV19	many	TGTGCCAGTAGTATTGGGGTGAGCTCCTACAATGAGCAGTTCTTC	CASSIGVSSYNEQFF
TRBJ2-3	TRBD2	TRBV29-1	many	TGCAGCGCCGGACTAGGTGTGCCAGATACGCAGTATTTT	CSAGLGVPDTQYF
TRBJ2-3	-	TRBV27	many	TGTGCCAGCAGTAGATACCGGGACCGATCAATCACAGATACGCAGTATTTT	CASSRYRDRSITDTQYF
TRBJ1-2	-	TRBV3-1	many	TGTGCCAGCAGCCTGGCTTCGGGTAACTATGGCTACACCTTC	CASSLASGNYGYTF
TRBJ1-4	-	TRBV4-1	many	TGCGCCAGCAGCCAAGCGATGGGATTAAATGAAAAACTGTTTTTT	CASSQAMGLNEKLFF
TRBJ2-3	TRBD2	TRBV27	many	TGTGCCAGCAGTAAGGTGGGGCCGGGACTAGCGGGAGCAGATACGCAGTATTTT	CASSKVGPGLAGADTQYF
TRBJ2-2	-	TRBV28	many	TGTGCCAGCCGAGGCAGATCGAACACCGGGGAGCTGTTTTTT	CASRGRSNTGELFF
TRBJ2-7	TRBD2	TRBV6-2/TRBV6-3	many	TGTGCCAGCAGCCGTAGCGCCGGTCCCACTAGCGGGAGATCCTACGAGCAGTACTTC	CASSRSAGPTSGRSYEQYF
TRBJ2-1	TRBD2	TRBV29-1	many	TGCAGCGTTTTGCGGGGGAGCTCCTACAATGAGCAGTTCTTC	CSVLRGSSYNEQFF
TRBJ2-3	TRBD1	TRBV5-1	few	TGCGCCAGCAGCTTGGGACAGGGGCGAGATACGCAGTATTTT	CASSLGQGRDTQYF
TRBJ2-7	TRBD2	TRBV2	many	TGTGCCAGCAGTGGACTAGCGGCCTCCTACGAGCAGTACTTC	CASSGLAASYEQYF
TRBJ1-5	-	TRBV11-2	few	TGTGCCAGCAGCTTAGCATTTGGAGATCAGCCCCAGCATTTT	CASSLAFGDQPQHF
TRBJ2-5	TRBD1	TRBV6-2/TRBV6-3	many	TGTGCCAGCAGCCAACAGACAGGGGTACAAGAGACCCAGTACTTC	CASSQQTGVQETQYF
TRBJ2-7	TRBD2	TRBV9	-	TGTGCCAGCAGCGTAGGCCCGGGACTAGCATCCAACGAGCAGTACTTC	CASSVGPGLASNEQYF
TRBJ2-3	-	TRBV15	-	TGTGCCACCAGCAGAGAGGCGCCCGGGACAGATACGCAGTATTTT	CATSREAPGTDTQYF
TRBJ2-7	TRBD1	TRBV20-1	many	TGCAGTGCTAGAGTGACAGGGGGCAAAACCTACGAGCAGTACTTC	CSARVTGGKTYEQYF
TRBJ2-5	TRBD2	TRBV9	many	TGTGCCAGCAGCGTAGGGCTAGCGGGCGTTCAAGAGACCCAGTACTTC	CASSVGLAGVQETQYF
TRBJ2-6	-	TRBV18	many	TGTGCCAGCTCACCTCGTCAGGGCTCTGGGGCCAACGTCCTGACTTTC	CASSPRQGSGANVLTF
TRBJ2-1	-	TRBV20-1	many	TGCAGTGCTAGAAGCGTGAGGCACACACTCAATGAGCAGTTCTTC	CSARSVRHTLNEQFF
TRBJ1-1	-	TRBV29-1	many	TGCAGCGTCGAAGGAGTTGTCGGCACTGAAGCTTTCTTT	CSVEGVVGTEAFF
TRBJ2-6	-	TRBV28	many	TGTGCCAGCAGTTTTCGAGGGTCTGGGGCCAACGTCCTGACTTTC	CASSFRGSGANVLTF
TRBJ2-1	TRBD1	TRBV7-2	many	TGTGCCAGCAGCCAGGACAGGTCCTACAATGAGCAGTTCTTC	CASSQDRSYNEQFF
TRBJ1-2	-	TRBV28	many	TGTGCCAGCAGTCCCCCGGGAGGGGGCTACACCTTC	CASSPPGGGYTF
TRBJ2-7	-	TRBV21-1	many	TGTGCCAGCAGCTTCCCGAGTCCCTGGACTAGCGGGGTCTACGAGCAGTACTTC	CASSFPSPWTSGVYEQYF
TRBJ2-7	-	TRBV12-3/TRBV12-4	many	TGTGCCAGCAGTCCTGGGTCTTTCCCGTACGAGCAGTACTTC	CASSPGSFPYEQYF
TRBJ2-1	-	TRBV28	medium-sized	TGTGCCAGCAGTGTTTGGTCGGGTGAGCAGTTCTTC	CASSVWSGEQFF
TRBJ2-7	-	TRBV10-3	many	TGTGCCATCAGTGAGTGGGGGTTAGAGCAGTACTTC	CAISEWGLEQYF
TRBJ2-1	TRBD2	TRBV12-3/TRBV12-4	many	TGTGCCAGCAGTTTAGTCGCGGGAGGCGCCTACAATGAGCAGTTCTTC	CASSLVAGGAYNEQFF
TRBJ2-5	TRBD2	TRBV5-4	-	TGTGCCAGCAGCTTGCCCAGCGGGAGTCTGACCCAGTACTTC	CASSLPSGSLTQYF
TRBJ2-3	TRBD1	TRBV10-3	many	TGTGCCATCAGTGCGACAGGGGGCCAAACAGATACGCAGTATTTT	CAISATGGQTDTQYF
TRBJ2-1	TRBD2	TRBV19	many	TGTGCCAGTAGTACGATAGCGGGAGAAACTTACAATGAGCAGTTCTTC	CASSTIAGETYNEQFF